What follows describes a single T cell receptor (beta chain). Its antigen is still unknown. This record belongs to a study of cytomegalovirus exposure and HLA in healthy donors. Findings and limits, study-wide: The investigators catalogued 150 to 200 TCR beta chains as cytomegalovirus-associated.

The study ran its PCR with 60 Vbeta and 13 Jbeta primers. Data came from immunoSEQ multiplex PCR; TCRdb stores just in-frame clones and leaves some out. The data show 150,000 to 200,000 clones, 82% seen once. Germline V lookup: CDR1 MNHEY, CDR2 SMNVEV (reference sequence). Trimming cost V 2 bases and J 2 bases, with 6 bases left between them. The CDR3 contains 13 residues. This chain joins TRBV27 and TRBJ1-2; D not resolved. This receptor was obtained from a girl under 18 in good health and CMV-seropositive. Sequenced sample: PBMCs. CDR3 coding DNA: TGTGCCAGCAGTTTAAAGCAAAACTATGGCTACACCTTC. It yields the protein CASSLKQNYGYTF.